This T cell receptor beta chain was obtained from a study of T-cell memory formation after mild COVID-19. Germline V gene data show CDR1 as SEHNR and CDR2 as FQNEAQ (reference sequence). V lost 3 bases and J lost 7; bases outside the gene matches: 13. The CDR3 covers 16 residues. One entry per CDR3 protein, called by TCRdb with MiXCR from the 5' RACE reads. Among roughly 450,000 distinct CDR3 sequences listed, over 15% were seen once. This clonotype has only a few counts. As yet, its antigen is unknown. Study-level points and caveats: The main location of contracting CD4+ clones was CM and EM, and that of contracting CD8+ clones was EMRA. Clones shrinking from day 15 to 85 showed even CD4/CD8 mixes; later expanders tilted CD4+.

This rearrangement joins TRBV7-9 to TRBJ1-2; TRBD1 aligns across 8 bases. The sequencing input was PBMCs or a T cell subset sorted from them (not recorded which). This TCR was sampled from a man younger than 35 who had mild COVID-19 (a few samples of this study predate the infection). Cell type and time point are not known. CDR3 protein: CASSFSRDRQLPGYTF. DNA for the CDR3: TGTGCCAGCAGCTTTAGTCGGGACAGGCAATTACCTGGCTACACCTTC.